The rows below give T cell receptor beta chains drawn from one sample of a study of T cell responses to AZD1222 COVID-19 vaccine. Clones were read by immunoSEQ multiplex PCR, and TCRdb kept only the in-frame ones, dropping some. The sample includes roughly 110,000 clones, 90% to 95% of them seen just once. Sequencing used peripheral blood, obtained on day 0 of AZD1222 vaccination. The receptors originated from an adult in good health. Both conserved end residues are trimmed from each CDR3. Each record gives: V gene, J gene, clone size, CDR3 protein. Rows may omit the clone size; those that give it use once, few, many or a size class.

v_call: TRBV3-1/TRBV3-2
j_call: TRBJ2-5
clone_size: -
cdr3_aa: ASSPLRLAGGEYQETQY

v_call: TRBV5-6
j_call: TRBJ2-3
clone_size: -
cdr3_aa: ASSLGTGTDTQY

v_call: TRBV6-5
j_call: TRBJ1-2
clone_size: -
cdr3_aa: ASSYRTEKNYGYT

v_call: TRBV14
j_call: TRBJ1-1
clone_size: -
cdr3_aa: ASSQAGDRGRQAF

v_call: TRBV7-9
j_call: TRBJ1-2
clone_size: -
cdr3_aa: ASSLVGAGSRGYT

v_call: TRBV18
j_call: TRBJ1-3
clone_size: -
cdr3_aa: ASSDRGDTIY

v_call: TRBV18
j_call: TRBJ2-7
clone_size: -
cdr3_aa: ASAARADRSSEQY

v_call: TRBV6-2/TRBV6-3
j_call: TRBJ2-5
clone_size: -
cdr3_aa: ASSDRAKTMNQY

v_call: TRBV4-3
j_call: TRBJ1-6
clone_size: -
cdr3_aa: ASSQVAGGTLH

v_call: TRBV3-1/TRBV3-2
j_call: TRBJ1-1
clone_size: -
cdr3_aa: ASSQGVIHTEAF

v_call: TRBV4-3
j_call: TRBJ2-5
clone_size: -
cdr3_aa: ASSQEVTREGTQY

v_call: TRBV7-8
j_call: TRBJ1-5
clone_size: -
cdr3_aa: ASSLTTGGHQPQH

v_call: TRBV19
j_call: TRBJ1-2
clone_size: -
cdr3_aa: ASRETGHTPSGYT

v_call: TRBV4-3
j_call: TRBJ1-2
clone_size: -
cdr3_aa: ASSQGWGTPGRYGYT

v_call: TRBV30
j_call: TRBJ1-5
clone_size: few
cdr3_aa: AWSVPGPGGDQPQH

v_call: TRBV11-3
j_call: TRBJ2-1
clone_size: -
cdr3_aa: ASSLNLAGGQVQF

v_call: TRBV27
j_call: TRBJ2-7
clone_size: few
cdr3_aa: ASSTGDRLFYEQY

v_call: TRBV7-2
j_call: TRBJ2-7
clone_size: -
cdr3_aa: ASSWTKERGVLHEQY

v_call: TRBV30
j_call: TRBJ2-7
clone_size: -
cdr3_aa: AWSVMACRGYEQY

v_call: TRBV2
j_call: TRBJ1-2
clone_size: few
cdr3_aa: ASRAGSASYGYT

v_call: TRBV27
j_call: TRBJ1-1
clone_size: -
cdr3_aa: ASSQGQGGNTEAF

v_call: TRBV6-5
j_call: TRBJ1-3
clone_size: -
cdr3_aa: ASSPGTGGNTIY

v_call: TRBV3-1/TRBV3-2
j_call: TRBJ1-6
clone_size: -
cdr3_aa: ASSRTGDNNSPLH

v_call: TRBV12-3/TRBV12-4
j_call: TRBJ1-2
clone_size: -
cdr3_aa: ASSRTSGRELT